A single sample gave rise to the 27 T cell receptor beta chains below, sequenced in a study of OX40 agonist ivuxolimab in advanced cancers. The data were produced by immunoSEQ multiplex PCR, yet TCRdb's version contains in-frame clones alone and is incomplete. The table has 28,000 or so clones, more than 70% seen once; the top ten hold approximately 35%. Sequencing used CD4+ or CD8+ T cells sorted from blood, obtained in a trial of the OX40 agonist ivuxolimab. These receptors all come from an adult with an advanced solid tumor such as melanoma, head and neck, liver or kidney cancer.

The chain carries TRBV15 and TRBJ2-7; 8 nucleotides agree with TRBD1. There are 15 residues in the CDR3. Germline V gives CDR1 LNHNV, CDR2 YYDKDF (reference sequence). V lost 4 bases, J lost 0 bases, and 5 bases stayed unmatched. CDR3 residues: CATSKGQGSSYEQYF. The CDR3 nucleotides read TGTGCCACCAGCAAAGGACAGGGCAGCTCCTACGAGCAGTACTTC.

V gene TRBV5-5 combines with J gene TRBJ2-3, with D perhaps matching TRBD1 (5 bases). Trimming pared 3 bases from V and 1 base from J, leaving 15 bases between. Germline V CDR1 and CDR2: SGHKS, YYEKEE (reference sequence). CDR3 length equals 16 residues. The chain's CDR3 is CASSSQGFLGTDTQYF. The CDR3 DNA reads as TGTGCCAGCAGCTCCCAGGGTTTTCTTGGCACAGATACGCAGTATTTT. The full variable domain, rest sourced from reference TRBV5-5 and TRBJ2-3, is DAGVTQSPTHLIKTRGQQVTLRCSPISGHKSVSWYQQVLGQGPQFIFQYYEKEERGRGNFPDRFSARQFPNYSSELNVNALLLGDSALYLCASSSQGFLGTDTQYFGPGTRLTVL.

The V gene is TRBV5-6, the J gene TRBJ2-1; D is possibly TRBD2 (7 bases). This CDR3 is built from 13 residues. V was cut by 6 bases and J by 9 bases, with 16 bases left in between. CDR1 and CDR2 (germline): SGHDT, YYEEEE. For the CDR3, the DNA is TGTGCCAGCAAAGGCGGGGGCCTTGGTGAGCAGTTCTTC. Amino acids: CASKGGGLGEQFF.

The rearrangement uses TRBV6-5 and TRBJ1-1, with no clear D. The length of the CDR3 is 15 residues. Germline CDR1 reads MNHEY; CDR2 reads SVGAGI. The V end was cut by 0 bases, the J end by 0 bases, with 8 bases between. CDR3 nucleotides: TGTGCCAGCAGTTACTCGAGGACGCTGAACACTGAAGCTTTCTTT. Residues: CASSYSRTLNTEAFF.

The V gene is TRBV14, the J gene TRBJ2-2, with 12 bases that match TRBD2. With V trimmed by 3 bases and J by 6 bases, 8 bases remained unmatched. The CDR3 extends over 17 amino acids. Germline V gives CDR1 SGHDN, CDR2 FVKESK. The CDR3 DNA reads TGTGCCAGCAGCCATGGGCTAGCGGGAGGGCCTTCCGGGGAGCTGTTTTTT. This encodes CASSHGLAGGPSGELFF.

This chain uses TRBV30 with TRBJ1-1, with D possibly TRBD1 on 5 matching bases. The V end was cut by 4 bases, the J end by 1 base, with 13 bases between. This CDR3 is built from 14 residues. CDR1 and CDR2 from the germline V gene are GTSNPN and SVGIG (reference sequence). For the CDR3, the DNA is TGTGCCTGGACGGCGGGACTTTCGAACACTGAAGCTTTCTTT. Translating it yields CAWTAGLSNTEAFF.

This clone came up once. This chain uses TRBV6-1 with TRBJ2-1; D gene uncertain. V was clipped by 7 bases and J by 1 base, with 5 bases between them. CDR3 length equals 12 residues. Germline loops: CDR1 MNHNS, CDR2 SASEGT. This CDR3 reads CASKGSYNEQFF. The DNA of the CDR3 is TGTGCCAGCAAAGGGTCCTACAATGAGCAGTTCTTC.

This clone has only one observation. This chain uses TRBV9 with TRBJ2-5, with D perhaps given as TRBD1 or TRBD2 (6 bases each). The ends were cut back, 3 bases at V and 4 bases at J, with 13 bases in the middle. Germline V gene lookup returns CDR1 SGDLS and CDR2 YYNGEE. The CDR3 loop spans 14 amino acids. The CDR3 protein is CASSAKGGLETQYF. Written as DNA, the CDR3 is TGTGCCAGCAGCGCAAAGGGGGGCCTAGAGACCCAGTACTTC.

The CDR3 spells CASSLAWRQGGEKLFF. The DNA for the CDR3 is TGTGCCAGCAGTTTAGCATGGAGACAGGGCGGCGAAAAACTGTTTTTT. V gene TRBV6-5 combines with J gene TRBJ1-4; 7 bases are shared with TRBD1. Germline-derived CDR1 and CDR2 are MNHEY and SVGAGI. V shed 4 bases, J shed 8 bases, and the junction held 13 bases outside the gene matches. This CDR3 has 16 residues.

This chain connects TRBV7-9 to TRBJ2-1, with 9 bases aligning to TRBD2. Losses at the gene ends were 7 bases for V and 4 bases for J; bases not matched to a gene: 8. The germline CDR1 and CDR2 sequences are SEHNR and FQNEAQ (reference sequence). The CDR3 has 15 residues. The CDR3 bases are TGTGCCAGCATCCGAAGCGGGAGGTCTTACAATGAGCAGTTCTTC. Translation: CASIRSGRSYNEQFF. Filled out from reference TRBV7-9 and TRBJ2-1, the complete variable domain reads DTGVSQNPRHKITKRGQNVTFRCDPISEHNRLYWYRQTLGQGPEFLTYFQNEAQLEKSRLLSDRFSAERPKGSFSTLEIQRTEQGDSAMYLCASIRSGRSYNEQFFGPGTRLTVL.

This rearrangement joins TRBV29-1 to TRBJ2-3; TRBD1 is a possible D gene (5 bases). CDR3 length equals 17 residues. Germline V gene lookup returns CDR1 SQVTM and CDR2 ANQGSEA. V was shortened by 0 bases and J by 0 bases, with 16 bases between the two germline ends. Here the CDR3 reads CSVEDLGRGSSTDTQYF. CDR3 nucleotides: TGCAGCGTTGAAGATCTTGGTAGGGGCTCTAGCACAGATACGCAGTATTTT.

The rearrangement uses TRBV7-9 and TRBJ1-5; no reliable D call. The V gene's germline CDR1 is SEHNR and CDR2 FQNEAQ (reference sequence). The CDR3 sequence is 15 residues long. Trimming stripped 1 base from V and 0 bases from J, with 7 bases between. Written as DNA, the CDR3 is TGTGCCAGCAGCTTAGACGGATCTAGCAATCAGCCCCAGCATTTT. Its translation: CASSLDGSSNQPQHF.

The J gene is TRBJ2-7, the V gene TRBV6-5, with a possible D match to TRBD2 (5 bases). V was cut by 4 bases and J by 4 bases, with 8 bases left in between. The CDR3 length is 12 residues. Germline CDR1 reads MNHEY; CDR2 reads SVGAGI. In DNA form, the CDR3 reads TGTGCCAGCAGTTTTGGAGGTTACGAGCAGTACTTC. Amino acid sequence: CASSFGGYEQYF.

J is TRBJ2-1 and V is TRBV19; no reliable D call. Deletions cut 3 bases from V and 7 bases from J, with 4 bases between. Germline assignment: CDR1 LNHDA and CDR2 SQIVND (reference sequence). This CDR3 spans 11 amino acids. The CDR3 sequence: CASSMGNEQFF. In DNA, the CDR3 is TGTGCCAGTAGTATGGGTAATGAGCAGTTCTTC.

The rearrangement links TRBV5-1 to TRBJ2-7, with TRBD2 identical over 8 bases. Germline V CDR1 and CDR2: SGHRS, YFSETQ. V was clipped by 0 bases and J by 0 bases; unmatched bases: 2. The length of the CDR3 is 15 residues. CDR3 residues: CASSLDSGSSYEQYF. The CDR3 DNA is TGCGCCAGCAGCTTGGACAGCGGGAGCTCCTACGAGCAGTACTTC.

The chain carries TRBV9 and TRBJ1-5, with D possibly TRBD1 on 6 matching bases. Between the trimmed V and J ends, which lost 3 bases and 4 bases, there was a span of 11 bases. From germline, CDR1 is SGDLS and CDR2 YYNGEE. This CDR3 is 14 amino acids long. The CDR3 DNA follows: TGTGCCAGCAGCGGGGGGGCAGGGAATCAGCCCCAGCATTTT. It encodes CASSGGAGNQPQHF.

The chain joins TRBV7-9 to TRBJ2-1; D may correspond to TRBD1 or TRBD2 (6 bases each). Per the germline V gene, CDR1 is SEHNR and CDR2 is FQNEAQ (reference sequence). The V gene lost 5 bases and the J gene lost 6 bases, with 11 bases spanning the gap. There are 13 residues in the CDR3. CDR3 in DNA: TGTGCCAGCAGCAGGGGGGACACCAATGAGCAGTTCTTC. It codes for CASSRGDTNEQFF.

The chain combines TRBV5-1 with TRBJ2-3; D unclear. The CDR3 extends over 11 amino acids. Trimming removed 4 bases at V and 2 bases at J, with 2 bases between. Germline CDR1 and CDR2: SGHRS and YFSETQ. The CDR3 is CASSTTDTQYF. CDR3 sequence (DNA): TGCGCCAGCAGCACCACAGATACGCAGTATTTT.

The rearrangement links TRBV25-1 to TRBJ2-7; 7 bases agree with TRBD1. Germline CDR1 is MGHDK and CDR2 is SYGVNS. Trimming cost V 6 bases and J 4 bases; bases outside gene matches: 6. The CDR3 runs to 13 residues. The chain's CDR3 is CASRNSGQYEQYF. CDR3 coding DNA: TGTGCCAGCAGGAACTCGGGACAGTACGAGCAGTACTTC.

V gene TRBV21-1 combines with J gene TRBJ2-5; TRBD1 reflects the table's D call only, with no check against the DNA. TRBV21-1 has pseudogene status. This CDR3 is 13 amino acids long. The CDR3 loop is CASSRQGKETQYF. The CDR3 DNA reads as TGTGCCAGCAGCAGACAGGGGAAGGAGACCCAGTACTTC.

This chain's CDR3 is CASSSTANYGYTF. DNA for the CDR3: TGTGCCAGCAGTTCCACAGCGAACTATGGCTACACCTTC. This sequence joins TRBV28 and TRBJ1-2; D call uncertain. The CDR3 extends over 13 amino acids. Germline V lookup: CDR1 MDHEN, CDR2 SYDVKM. Trimming cost V 4 bases and J 2 bases, with 8 bases left between them.

CDR3 sequence (DNA): TGCGCCAGCAGTCTTCCGGGACAGGGGCAAGAGACCCAGTACTTC. It encodes CASSLPGQGQETQYF. V usage is TRBV4-1 and J usage is TRBJ2-5; TRBD1 matches 10 bases. The germline V gene has CDR1 MGHRA and CDR2 YSYEKL. V lost 6 bases to trimming and J lost 2 bases; unmatched junction nucleotides: 6. This CDR3 comprises 15 residues.

The chain joins TRBV10-2 to TRBJ1-5; 7 bases are a match to TRBD1. CDR1 is WSHSY and CDR2 is SAAADI in the germline V gene. This CDR3 has 14 residues. The junction had 4 bases not matched to a gene; V was cut back by 3 bases and J by 5 bases. The CDR3 DNA reads TGCGCCAGCAGTGAAGACAGGGTCTATCAGCCCCAGCATTTT. This encodes CASSEDRVYQPQHF.

V gene TRBV5-8 combines with J gene TRBJ1-2; 7 bases fit TRBD1. Losses at the gene ends were 4 bases for V and 0 bases for J; bases not matched to a gene: 6. CDR3 size: 15 residues. The germline V gene has CDR1 SGHTS and CDR2 YDEGEE. This CDR3 is CASSVRDRTNYGYTF. The CDR3 coding sequence is TGTGCCAGCAGCGTACGGGACAGAACTAACTATGGCTACACCTTC.

CDR3 sequence: CASSHPGQGQETQYF. The CDR3 coding sequence is TGTGCCAGCAGTCACCCGGGACAGGGCCAAGAGACCCAGTACTTC. The gene calls are TRBV2 and TRBJ2-5, with TRBD1 matching over 9 bases. Unmatched junction bases numbered 5, after V lost 5 bases and J lost 1 base. There are 15 residues in the CDR3. Germline V lookup: CDR1 SNHLY, CDR2 FYNNEI.

This chain links TRBV7-2 with TRBJ1-3; D uncertain. This CDR3 spans 15 amino acids. Germline values: CDR1 SGHTA, CDR2 FQGNSA. The V and J ends lost 3 bases and 0 bases respectively, with 9 bases between them. CDR3 sequence (DNA): TGTGCCAGCAGCTTTGGGTTTAGCTCTGGAAACACCATATATTTT. It translates to CASSFGFSSGNTIYF. The entire variable domain, with the rest obtained from reference TRBV7-2 and TRBJ1-3, is as follows: GAGVSQSPSNKVTEKGKDVELRCDPISGHTALYWYRQSLGQGLEFLIYFQGNSAPDKSGLPSDRFSAERTGGSVSTLTIQRTQQEDSAVYLCASSFGFSSGNTIYFGEGSWLTVV.

This chain connects TRBV6-5 to TRBJ1-2; D uncertain. This CDR3 spans 11 amino acids. V was pared by 1 base and J by 5 bases, with 2 bases between. Germline V gene lookup returns CDR1 MNHEY and CDR2 SVGAGI. The DNA of the CDR3 is TGTGCCAGCAGTTACTGGTATGGCTACACCTTC. Protein sequence: CASSYWYGYTF.